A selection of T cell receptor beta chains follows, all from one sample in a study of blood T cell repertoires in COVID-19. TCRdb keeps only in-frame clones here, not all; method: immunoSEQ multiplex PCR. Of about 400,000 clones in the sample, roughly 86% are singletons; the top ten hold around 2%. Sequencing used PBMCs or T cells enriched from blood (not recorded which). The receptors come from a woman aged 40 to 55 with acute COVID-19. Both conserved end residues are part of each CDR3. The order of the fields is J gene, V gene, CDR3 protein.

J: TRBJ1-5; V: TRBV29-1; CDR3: CSLGVYQPQHF
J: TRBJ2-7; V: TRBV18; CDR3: CASSPPGLGAYEQYF
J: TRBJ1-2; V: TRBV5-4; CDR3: CASSPGQGSYGYTF
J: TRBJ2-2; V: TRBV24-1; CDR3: CATRQNTGELFF
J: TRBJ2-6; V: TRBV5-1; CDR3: CASSLNRGTSGANVLTF
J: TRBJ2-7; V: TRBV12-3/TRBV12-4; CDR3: CASSLTGEQYF
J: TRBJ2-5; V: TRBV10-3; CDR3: CAISAGTSGGAQETQYF
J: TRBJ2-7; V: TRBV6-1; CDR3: CASSQVAVSYEQYF
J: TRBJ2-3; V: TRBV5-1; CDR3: CASSLVPGRSLQYF
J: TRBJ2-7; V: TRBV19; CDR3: CASSTGTQYSYEQYF
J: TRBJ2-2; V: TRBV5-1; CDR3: CASSLWTDGTGELFF
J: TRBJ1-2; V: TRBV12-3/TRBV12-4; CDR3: CASSFMSYYGYTF
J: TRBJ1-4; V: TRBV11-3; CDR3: CASSLDRGNEKLFF
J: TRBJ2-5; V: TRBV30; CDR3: CAWNSGAGETQYF